The 27 T cell receptor beta chains listed next were all sequenced from one sample in a study of T cell clonality in common variable immunodeficiency. Study-wide results and limits: Common variable immunodeficiency TCR beta sequences reportedly had fewer deletions and N-nucleotide insertions.

What these receptors recognize is not known. The assay was immunoSEQ multiplex PCR, and TCRdb's table has in-frame clones only and misses some. Listed for the sample are 40,000 to 50,000 clones, none seen a single time. The sample was peripheral blood mononuclear cells. Receptors were obtained from a human donor with common variable immunodeficiency.

This clone was detected a few times. With the read ending 3 residues before the CDR3 end, the germline J gene is used to fill in that end. The chain employs TRBV7-2 and TRBJ2-7; D might be TRBD1 (6 bases). Germline CDR1 is SGHTA and CDR2 is FQGNSA. This CDR3 spans 13 amino acids. Trimming pared 4 bases from V and 2 bases from J, leaving 9 bases between. The DNA read from the CDR3 is TGTGCCAGCAGCTGGGGGCTTACCTACGAG. Amino acids: CASSWGLTYE. The whole CDR3 protein is CASSWGLTYEQYF. Based on the CDR3 plus reference TRBV7-2 and TRBJ2-7, the full variable domain is GAGVSQSPSNKVTEKGKDVELRCDPISGHTALYWYRQSLGQGLEFLIYFQGNSAPDKSGLPSDRFSAERTGGSVSTLTIQRTQQEDSAVYLCASSWGLTYEQYFGPGTRLTVT.

In the case of this clone: The sequenced fragment ends 3 residues before the CDR3 boundary, so the rest is inferred from the germline J gene. The chain is built from TRBV6-2 or TRBV6-3 and TRBJ2-7, with TRBD1 matching over 9 bases. V lost 6 bases, J lost 3 bases, and 6 bases stayed unmatched. The CDR3 length is 14 residues. Per germline, CDR1 MNHEY and CDR2 SVGEGT. This CDR3 reads CASSHGGQGYEQYF. The sequenced CDR3 bases are TGTGCCAGCAGCCATGGGGGACAGGGCTACGAG.

In its sample, this clone was seen a few times. The CDR3 spells CASIKGQGAYNEQFF. The covered CDR3 bases are TGTGCCAGCATCAAAGGACAGGGGGCCTACAATGAG. The chain combines TRBV5-6 with TRBJ2-1; 10 positions agree with TRBD1. The missing CDR3 end, 3 residues past where the read stops, is filled in from the germline J gene. The germline V gene encodes CDR1 SGHDT and CDR2 YYEEEE. This CDR3 is 15 amino acids long. J lost 2 bases, V lost 6 bases, and 5 bases had no gene match.

In this sample, this clone turned up a few times. The read terminates 3 residues ahead of where the CDR3 ends, so the germline J gene completes it. This sequence joins TRBV20-1 and TRBJ2-1; D might be TRBD2 (7 bases). Trimming removed 6 bases at V and 8 bases at J, with 17 bases between. The CDR3 is made up of 13 amino acids. Germline lookup yields CDR1 DFQATT and CDR2 SNEGSKA (reference sequence). The part of the CDR3 DNA that was read is TGCAGTGCACCACCGGGGGGCAGGTATGAG. Amino acids: CSAPPGGRYE. The CDR3 as a whole reads CSAPPGGRYEQFF.

This clone was picked up a small number of times. The observed sequence ends 3 residues before the CDR3 terminus, with the missing tail filled in from the germline J gene. This chain connects TRBV19 to TRBJ2-1, with D perhaps TRBD2 (5 bases). CDR3 length equals 15 residues. Germline V gene data show CDR1 as LNHDA and CDR2 as SQIVND (reference sequence). V lost 3 bases and J 5 bases, leaving 14 bases between the germline ends. The CDR3: CASSIITSPNNEQFF. The CDR3 DNA, read in part, is TGTGCCAGTAGTATTATAACTAGTCCTAACAATGAG.

This clone was counted only a few times. The CDR3 is cut off 3 residues early in the read; its end comes from the germline J gene. The chain uses TRBV7-6 and TRBJ2-7; D may be TRBD2 (6 bases). Germline CDR1 is SGHVS and CDR2 is FNYEAQ. The CDR3 has 13 residues. V lost 5 bases, J lost 3 bases, and 11 bases lay in between. CDR3 DNA, as far as it was read: TGTGCCAGCAGCCCCGGGACTGACTACGAG. This sequence encodes CASSPGTDYE. From start to end, the CDR3 is CASSPGTDYEQYF.

This clone has a count of ten or more. Partial CDR3 DNA: TGTGCCATGAGGGGGTCTAACTATGGC. This codes for CAMRGSNYG. The whole CDR3 protein reads CAMRGSNYGYTF. The J gene is TRBJ1-2, the V gene TRBV30; TRBD1 is a possible D gene (6 bases). The read ends 3 residues shy of where the CDR3 ends; the end is completed using the germline J gene. The V end lost 8 bases, the J end lost 0 bases, and 10 bases lay between the germline ends. CDR1 is GTSNPN, CDR2 SVGIG, per germline (reference sequence). The length of the CDR3 is 12 residues.

This clone was picked up many times. Coverage ceases 3 residues before the CDR3 finishes, and the germline J gene fills in the end. The rearrangement links TRBV6-2 or TRBV6-3 to TRBJ2-5, with a tentative D call TRBD2 (7 bases). This CDR3 contains 14 residues. V was trimmed by 10 bases and J by 2 bases, leaving 17 bases between them. CDR1 and CDR2 from the germline V gene are MNHEY and SVGEGT. The covered CDR3 bases are TGTGCCATTTCACGGGGGGCTCGGCAAGAGACC. It codes for CAISRGARQET. In full, the CDR3 is CAISRGARQETQYF.

This clone was detected many times. Read coverage stops 3 residues before the CDR3 terminus; the germline J gene supplies the remainder. The genes are TRBV5-1 and TRBJ2-3, with D possibly being TRBD1 (5 bases). The CDR3 extends over 14 amino acids. Per the germline V gene, CDR1 is SGHRS and CDR2 is YFSETQ. Trimming pared 5 bases from V and 4 bases from J, leaving 14 bases between. The CDR3 bases that were read are TGCGCCAGCAGACTTCAGGGTGCGCCAGATACG. Residues: CASRLQGAPDT. The CDR3, in full, reads CASRLQGAPDTQYF.

The table lists this clone with many counts. The sequence runs out 3 residues before the end of the CDR3; the remainder is reconstructed from the germline J gene. The chain uses TRBV19 and TRBJ1-1; D may be TRBD1 (6 bases). This CDR3 spans 16 amino acids. CDR1 LNHDA and CDR2 SQIVND come from the germline V gene (reference sequence). Trimming removed 6 bases from V and 1 base from J, with 18 bases in between. The CDR3 sequence: CASSIDRLLQNTEAFF. The part of the CDR3 DNA that was read is TGTGCCAGTAGCATTGACAGGTTGCTGCAGAACACTGAA. The complete variable domain, with remaining parts taken from reference TRBV19 and TRBJ1-1, reads DGGITQSPKYLFRKEGQNVTLSCEQNLNHDAMYWYRQDPGQGLRLIYYSQIVNDFQKGDIAEGYSVSREKKESFPLTVTSAQKNPTAFYLCASSIDRLLQNTEAFFGQGTRLTVV.

The table lists this clone with many counts. The read ends 3 residues early relative to the CDR3; the germline J gene fills the gap. This chain uses TRBV29-1 with TRBJ2-5, with TRBD1 as a possible D gene (6 bases). V was cut by 2 bases and J by 1 base, with 11 bases left in between. Germline V gene data show CDR1 as SQVTM and CDR2 as ANQGSEA. CDR3 length: 14 residues. The covered CDR3 bases are TGCAGCGTTGAAAACAGGGCCACCCAAGAGACC. Translation gives CSVENRATQET. The entire CDR3 protein is CSVENRATQETQYF.

This clone was seen ten or more times. Read sequence stops 3 residues before the CDR3 end, and the germline J gene provides the missing end. The chain combines TRBV7-7 with TRBJ2-5, with 7 bases that match TRBD1. Looked up from germline, CDR1 is SSHAT and CDR2 is FNYEAQ (reference sequence). Trimming removed 5 bases from V and 0 bases from J; junction bases left unmatched: 3. The CDR3 sequence is 14 residues long. This CDR3 is CASSPGQDQETQYF. Partial CDR3 DNA: TGTGCCAGCAGCCCTGGACAGGACCAAGAGACC.

This clone was seen many times. Read data end 3 residues before the CDR3 end; the end is taken from the germline J gene. The rearrangement joins TRBV5-1 to TRBJ1-2; D is ambiguous. The CDR3 is 15 amino acids. Between the trimmed V and J ends, which lost 4 bases and 0 bases, there was a span of 13 bases. The germline CDR1 and CDR2 sequences are SGHRS and YFSETQ. The sequenced CDR3 bases are TGCGCCAGCAGCCCCCGCCTAGCATCTAACTATGGC. Its protein is CASSPRLASNYG. The entire CDR3 is CASSPRLASNYGYTF.

This clone came up many times. The read falls 3 residues short of the CDR3 end, and the missing part is taken from the germline J gene. The chain recombines TRBV5-5 with TRBJ2-1, with no clear D. CDR1 and CDR2 from the germline V gene are SGHKS and YYEKEE (reference sequence). The CDR3 sequence is 13 residues long. V lost 4 bases to trimming and J lost 9 bases, with 14 bases between them. The CDR3 DNA, read in part, is TGTGCCAGCAGCCTGCCCTCCTCGGGTGAG. Translated, it gives CASSLPSSGE. The complete CDR3 protein is CASSLPSSGEQFF.

This clone was counted at least ten times. The CDR3 end is not reached by the read, which stops 3 residues before it; the germline J gene fills it in. The rearrangement joins TRBV5-1 to TRBJ2-6, with TRBD1 matching 8 bases. The CDR3 contains 16 residues. Losses at the gene ends were 0 bases for V and 2 bases for J; bases not matched to a gene: 1. The V gene's germline CDR1 is SGHRS and CDR2 YFSETQ. The CDR3 here is CASSLGTGTGANVLTF. The covered CDR3 bases are TGCGCCAGCAGCTTGGGGACAGGGACTGGGGCCAACGTC.

This clone has ten or more counts. The read falls 3 residues short of the CDR3 end, and the missing part is taken from the germline J gene. This chain links TRBV30 with TRBJ1-1, with a possible D match to TRBD1 (5 bases). The CDR3 has 14 residues. Germline V gives CDR1 GTSNPN, CDR2 SVGIG (reference sequence). V was trimmed by 2 bases and J by 7 bases, leaving 17 bases between them. The CDR3 loop is CAWSHPGKLFEAFF. CDR3 bases read: TGTGCCTGGAGTCACCCAGGGAAGCTTTTTGAA.

Points on this clone: The DNA ends 3 residues before the CDR3 does, and the rest of the CDR3 is filled in from the germline J gene. V and J are TRBV5-1 and TRBJ2-7, with TRBD1 as a possible D gene (5 bases). Trimming took off 4 bases at V and 3 bases at J, with 14 bases between the two ends. Germline-derived CDR1 and CDR2 are SGHRS and YFSETQ. The CDR3 is made up of 14 amino acids. The CDR3 DNA, read in part, is TGCGCCAGCAGCCCGGACACCTCTGGCTACGAG. Residues: CASSPDTSGYE. Given in full, the CDR3 is CASSPDTSGYEQYF.

This clone was observed many times. With the read ending 3 residues before the CDR3 end, the germline J gene is used to fill in that end. This chain connects TRBV18 to TRBJ2-1; 12 bases are a match to TRBD2. J was trimmed by 7 bases and V by 6 bases; bases with no gene match: 1. The CDR3 consists of 13 residues. The germline gives CDR1 KGHSH, CDR2 LQKENI. CDR3 bases read: TGTGCCAGCTCCGGACTAGCGGGAAATGAG. It is translated as CASSGLAGNE. The entire CDR3 protein reads CASSGLAGNEQFF. The whole variable domain, filled in from reference TRBV18 and TRBJ2-1, reads NAGVMQNPRHLVRRRGQEARLRCSPMKGHSHVYWYRQLPEEGLKFMVYLQKENIIDESGMPKERFSAEFPKEGPSILRIQQVVRGDSAAYFCASSGLAGNEQFFGPGTRLTVL.

This clone showed up many times. The read is 3 residues too short to cover the CDR3 end, so that end is filled in from the germline J gene. V and J are TRBV5-1 and TRBJ2-5, with 13 nucleotides matching TRBD2. The CDR3 consists of 15 residues. Unmatched junction bases numbered 2, after V lost 4 bases and J lost 2 bases. The germline CDR1 and CDR2 sequences are SGHRS and YFSETQ. The DNA read from the CDR3 is TGCGCCAGCAGCGGGGGACTAGCGGGGCAAGAGACC. Translating gives CASSGGLAGQET. The entire CDR3 is CASSGGLAGQETQYF. Full variable domain (remainder filled in from reference TRBV5-1 and TRBJ2-5): KAGVTQTPRYLIKTRGQQVTLSCSPISGHRSVSWYQQTPGQGLQFLFEYFSETQRNKGNFPGRFSGRQFSNSRSEMNVSTLELGDSALYLCASSGGLAGQETQYFGPGTRLLVL.

Comment on this clone: The read comes to an end 3 residues before the CDR3 does, leaving the germline J gene to fill in the end. The chain joins TRBV18 to TRBJ1-2; 7 bases fit TRBD1. The V segment lost 6 bases and the J segment 0 bases; nucleotides outside the gene matches: 4. Germline V lookup: CDR1 KGHSH, CDR2 LQKENI. CDR3 size: 14 residues. The CDR3 sequence is CASSRDSPNYGYTF. The sequenced CDR3 bases are TGTGCCAGCTCTCGGGACAGCCCTAACTATGGC.

This clone has just a few counts. The CDR3 end lies 3 residues beyond the end of the read and is filled in from the germline J gene. The genes are TRBV7-3 and TRBJ2-1; TRBD2 aligns across 13 bases. The CDR3 is 15 amino acids. Germline assignment: CDR1 SGHTA and CDR2 FQGTGA. Trimming cost V 3 bases and J 7 bases; bases outside gene matches: 3. The CDR3 spells CASSFGTSGMNEQFF. CDR3 DNA (partial): TGTGCCAGCAGCTTCGGGACTAGCGGGATGAATGAG.

As concerns this clone: The DNA ends 3 residues before the CDR3 does, and the rest of the CDR3 is filled in from the germline J gene. This chain joins TRBV2 and TRBJ2-7; TRBD2 matches at 7 bases. Germline values: CDR1 SNHLY, CDR2 FYNNEI. CDR3 length: 16 residues. The V gene end was trimmed by 0 bases and the J gene end by 5 bases; junction bases not matched to a gene: 10. Incomplete CDR3 DNA: TGTGCCAGCAGTGAAGCAAAAAGGGCGGGAGAGGACGAG. Translation gives CASSEAKRAGEDE. The whole CDR3 region reads CASSEAKRAGEDEQYF.

This clone was found a few times. The CDR3 end is not reached by the read, which stops 3 residues before it; the germline J gene fills it in. The chain links TRBV2 to TRBJ1-5, with D perhaps TRBD1 (5 bases). There are 12 residues in the CDR3. Trimming took 7 bases from V and 5 from J, leaving 9 bases between them. Per germline, CDR1 SNHLY and CDR2 FYNNEI. The covered CDR3 bases are TGTGCCAGCACGGGGGAGGATCAGCCC. This codes for CASTGEDQP. The whole CDR3 reads CASTGEDQPQHF.

This clone appeared many times. From the germline J gene comes the end of the CDR3, since the read stops 3 residues before it. The genes are TRBV29-1 and TRBJ1-5; D gene ambiguous. Germline V lookup: CDR1 SQVTM, CDR2 ANQGSEA. The CDR3 runs to 13 residues. V was shortened by 2 bases and J by 6 bases, with 11 bases between the two germline ends. The part of the CDR3 DNA that was read is TGCAGCGTTGAAAGCCAGGTGGGTCAGCCC. It yields the protein CSVESQVGQP. The whole CDR3 protein is CSVESQVGQPQHF.

This clone was seen repeatedly, ten times or more. The DNA ends 3 residues before the CDR3 does, and the rest of the CDR3 is filled in from the germline J gene. V is TRBV19 and J is TRBJ2-1; the match to TRBD2 covers 7 bases. Germline loops: CDR1 LNHDA, CDR2 SQIVND (reference sequence). The CDR3 has 17 amino acids. Germline trimming cut 0 bases from V and 7 bases from J; bases unmatched to any gene: 12. The covered CDR3 bases are TGTGCCAGTAGTATAGATCTTCGGGCGGGAGTGAAGAATGAG. Translating gives CASSIDLRAGVKNE. From start to end, the CDR3 is CASSIDLRAGVKNEQFF.

This clone has ten or more counts. Read data end 3 residues before the CDR3 end; the end is taken from the germline J gene. The V gene is TRBV19, the J gene TRBJ2-3, with 7 bases lining up with TRBD1. The V segment lost 5 bases and the J segment 2 bases; nucleotides outside the gene matches: 4. This CDR3 has 14 residues. Germline values: CDR1 LNHDA, CDR2 SQIVND (reference sequence). The CDR3 reads CASSGRGFTDTQYF. The CDR3 bases that were read are TGTGCCAGTAGTGGCAGGGGGTTCACAGATACG.

This clone came up a few times. Sequencing ends 3 residues short of the CDR3 end; the germline J gene provides the rest. The rearrangement joins TRBV5-4 to TRBJ2-5; unclear D gene. Germline V CDR1 and CDR2: SGHNT, YYREEE (reference sequence). The CDR3 runs 13 residues. V shed 4 bases and J shed 3 bases, with 10 bases lying between them. CDR3 loop: CASSRSLEETQYF. Partial CDR3 DNA: TGTGCCAGCAGCCGGTCACTTGAAGAGACC.